Listed here are 18 T cell receptor beta chains from one sample, sequenced in a study. One entry per CDR3 protein results from TCRdb running MiXCR on the reads. The sample yields more than 600 distinct CDR3 sequences, roughly a third seen once. The sample taken for sequencing was CD8+ T cells (not recorded whether cultured). Source of these receptors: a female donor.

There are a few counts of this clonotype. The V call is TRBV19, the J call TRBJ2-3, with D unclear. CDR1 and CDR2 (germline): LNHDA, SQIVND (reference sequence). The CDR3 extends over 13 amino acids. The V and J ends lost 4 bases and 3 bases respectively, with 8 bases between them. The CDR3 loop is CASSSSSTDTQYF. The CDR3 nucleotides are TGTGCCAGTAGTAGTAGCAGTACAGATACGCAGTATTTT.

To note about this clonotype: A much larger clone differs from this one at a single base, so this may be a read error. The rearrangement joins TRBV19 to TRBJ2-1; a possible D gene is TRBD1 (5 bases). Germline assignment: CDR1 LNHDA and CDR2 SQIVND (reference sequence). The V gene lost 4 bases and the J gene lost 12 bases, with 16 bases spanning the gap. The CDR3 length is 13 residues. The CDR3 region is CASSTRSGIGQFF. CDR3 in DNA: TGTGCCAGTAGTACTCGTTCAGGGATTGGGCAGTTCTTC.

On this clonotype itself: A much larger clone sits a single nucleotide away, making a read error possible. The chain couples TRBV5-1 to TRBJ2-7; 8 bases line up with TRBD1. Germline V gives CDR1 SGHRS, CDR2 YFSETQ. This CDR3 contains 13 residues. In DNA, the CDR3 is TGCGCCAGCAGCTGTACCGGGACAGGAGAAGCCCCCTTC. Its translation is CASSCTGTGEAPF.

This chain uses TRBV19 with TRBJ2-3; D remains unclear. The CDR3 has 13 residues. Per the germline V gene, CDR1 is LNHDA and CDR2 is SQIVND (reference sequence). Trimming pared 5 bases from V and 1 base from J, leaving 7 bases between. CDR3 region: CASSLWGTDTQYF. The CDR3 bases are TGTGCCAGTAGTCTCTGGGGCACAGATACGCAGTATTTT.

This clonotype is medium-sized by share. The chain combines TRBV19 with TRBJ2-7; tentatively, D is TRBD1 (5 bases). The V and J ends lost 2 bases and 6 bases respectively, with 11 bases between them. The CDR3 runs 13 residues. Germline CDR1 LNHDA, CDR2 SQIVND (reference sequence). Written as DNA, the CDR3 is TGTGCCAGTAGTATATTCGGGCAGGGCGAGCAGTACTTC. As protein: CASSIFGQGEQYF.

This clonotype qualifies as medium-sized. V gene TRBV19 combines with J gene TRBJ2-3, with a weak D call TRBD2 (5 bases). V was shortened by 5 bases and J by 3 bases, with 9 bases between the two germline ends. The CDR3 consists of 13 residues. Germline CDR1 reads LNHDA; CDR2 reads SQIVND (reference sequence). CDR3 loop: CASSGLATDTQYF. The DNA of the CDR3 is TGTGCCAGTAGTGGGCTAGCTACAGATACGCAGTATTTT. The complete variable domain, with remaining parts taken from reference TRBV19 and TRBJ2-3, reads DGGITQSPKYLFRKEGQNVTLSCEQNLNHDAMYWYRQDPGQGLRLIYYSQIVNDFQKGDIAEGYSVSREKKESFPLTVTSAQKNPTAFYLCASSGLATDTQYFGPGTRLTVL.

Note on this clonotype: This clone may be a read error of a much larger clone one base away. The chain links TRBV19 to TRBJ2-7; D possibly corresponds to TRBD2 (6 bases). The CDR3 runs to 13 residues. Germline V CDR1 and CDR2: LNHDA, SQIVND (reference sequence). The CDR3 sequence: CASSTRSDYERYF. CDR3 coding DNA: TGTGCCAGTAGTACAAGGTCGGACTACGAGCGGTACTTC.

This clonotype is judged medium-sized (0.01 to 0.1%). The chain recombines TRBV7-8 with TRBJ1-5; TRBD1 aligns across 7 bases. This CDR3 has 15 residues. Germline V gene lookup returns CDR1 SGHVS and CDR2 FQNEAQ. With V trimmed by 5 bases and J by 4 bases, 8 bases remained unmatched. CDR3 DNA sequence: TGTGCCAGCAGCGTCGGGACAGTAAAAAATCAGCCCCAGCATTTT. It specifies CASSVGTVKNQPQHF.

The genes are TRBV21-1 and TRBJ1-5; the table's D call, TRBD1, has no DNA check behind it. TRBV21-1 is recorded as a pseudogene. This CDR3 region has 16 residues. The CDR3 loop reads CASSKAHGVSRRPQHF. DNA of the CDR3: TGTGCCAGCAGCAAAGCACACGGGGTATCAAGACGGCCCCAGCATTTT.

This clonotype occurred a few times. Possible read error: a much larger clone is one base away. This chain links TRBV19 with TRBJ2-7; D gene ambiguous. The germline V and J ends were trimmed by 5 bases and 3 bases, with 11 bases remaining between them. Per the germline V gene, CDR1 is LNHDA and CDR2 is SQIVND (reference sequence). The CDR3 consists of 13 residues. The CDR3, as DNA: TGTGCCAGTAGTGCAAGGTCGGACTACGAGCAGTACTTC. Translation gives CASSARSDYEQYF.

This clonotype showed up just a few times. J is TRBJ2-3 and V is TRBV19; D is unclear. This CDR3 region has 12 residues. Looked up from germline, CDR1 is LNHDA and CDR2 is SQIVND (reference sequence). Trimming stripped 4 bases from V and 0 bases from J, with 2 bases between. CDR3 amino acids: CASSRSTDTQYF. DNA for the CDR3: TGTGCCAGTAGTAGGAGCACAGATACGCAGTATTTT.

This chain joins TRBV19 and TRBJ2-7; a weak D match, TRBD1 (5 bases). Trimming took off 2 bases at V and 6 bases at J, with 11 bases between the two ends. Per germline, CDR1 LNHDA and CDR2 SQIVND (reference sequence). The CDR3 has 13 amino acids. Written as DNA, the CDR3 is TGTGCCAGTAGTATACGTTCCAGGGTCGAGCAGTACTTC. Its translation: CASSIRSRVEQYF.

As to this clonotype: This may be a read error, as it is one base from a much larger clone. This chain joins TRBV19 and TRBJ2-3; D call uncertain. The germline gives CDR1 LNHDA, CDR2 SQIVND (reference sequence). This CDR3 spans 13 amino acids. For the CDR3, the DNA is TGTGCCAGTAGTGCTAGAAGCACAGATACGCAGTGTTTT. It encodes CASSARSTDTQCF. Using reference TRBV19 and TRBJ2-3 for the parts outside the CDR3, the full variable domain is DGGITQSPKYLFRKEGQNVTLSCEQNLNHDAMYWYRQDPGQGLRLIYYSQIVNDFQKGDIAEGYSVSREKKESFPLTVTSAQKNPTAFYLCASSARSTDTQCFGPGTRLTVL.

This clonotype was found once. The CDR3 DNA is TGTGCCAGCAGCATTTGGACGGCAGGGGATGAAGCTTTCTTT. It translates to CASSIWTAGDEAFF. The V gene is TRBV7-9, the J gene TRBJ1-1; D may be TRBD1 (6 bases). Germline CDR1 reads SEHNR; CDR2 reads FQNEAQ (reference sequence). The CDR3 runs 14 residues. Trimming cost V 5 bases and J 7 bases, with 17 bases left between them.

Notes on this clonotype: This sequence may be a read error, since a much larger clone differs from it by one base. No conserved phenylalanine or tryptophan ends this CDR3, so it is likely a read error. The chain joins TRBV7-6 to TRBJ2-4; 9 nucleotides agree with TRBD1. Germline-derived CDR1 and CDR2 are SGHVS and FNYEAQ. This CDR3 comprises 14 residues. The trim removed 3 bases at V and 7 bases at J, leaving 4 bases unmatched. CDR3 in DNA: TGTGCCAGCAGCTTGACAGGGGGGGGGAACATTCAGTACCTC. It codes for CASSLTGGGNIQYL.

This clonotype was picked up one time. A junction boundary mismatches the germline segment, possibly from a read error. As DNA, the CDR3 is TGTGCCAGTAGTAAAAGAAGTACAGGTACGCAGTATTTT. Translation gives CASSKRSTGTQYF. The chain combines TRBV19 with TRBJ2-3, with D perhaps TRBD1 (5 bases). The CDR3 is 13 amino acids. Germline assignment: CDR1 LNHDA and CDR2 SQIVND (reference sequence).

Comment on this clonotype: This likely comes from a read error, as the CDR3 has no conserved phenylalanine or tryptophan at its end. The DNA is omitted, as the CDR3 cannot be located on it reliably, and the CDR3 follows TCRdb's listing. The chain combines TRBV6-4 with TRBJ2-3; the table names TRBD2, a call not compared with the DNA. The CDR3 spans 15 amino acids, including both terminal residues. The germline CDR1 and CDR2 sequences are MRHNA and SNTAGT. This CDR3 is CASSETSGGTDTPYL.

Turning to this clonotype: A junction boundary mismatches the germline segment, possibly from a read error. The CDR3 loop reads CVGRITNTEAFF. Written as DNA, the CDR3 is TGTGTGGGACGAATAACGAACACTGAAGCTTTTTTT. The chain joins TRBV24-1 to TRBJ1-1, with TRBD1 as a possible D gene (5 bases). From germline, CDR1 is KGHDR and CDR2 SFDVKD. The CDR3 consists of 12 residues.